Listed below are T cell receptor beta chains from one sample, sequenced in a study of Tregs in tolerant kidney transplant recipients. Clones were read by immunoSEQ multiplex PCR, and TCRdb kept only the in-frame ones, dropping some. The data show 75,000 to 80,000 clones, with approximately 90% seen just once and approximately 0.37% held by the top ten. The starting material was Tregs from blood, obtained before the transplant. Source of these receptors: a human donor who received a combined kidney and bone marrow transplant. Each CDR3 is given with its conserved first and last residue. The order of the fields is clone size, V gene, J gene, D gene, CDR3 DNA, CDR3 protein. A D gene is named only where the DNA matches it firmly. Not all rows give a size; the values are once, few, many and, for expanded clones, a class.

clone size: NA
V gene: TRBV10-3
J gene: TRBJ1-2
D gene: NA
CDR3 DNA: TGTGCCATCAGTGAGGGGAACTCGGTGCTATATGGCTACACCTTC
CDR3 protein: CAISEGNSVLYGYTF

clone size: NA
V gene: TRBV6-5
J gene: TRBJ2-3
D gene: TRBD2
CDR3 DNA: TGTGCCAGCAGTAGCCGGGGGCGGGAGGGCGATACGCAGTATTTT
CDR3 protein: CASSSRGREGDTQYF

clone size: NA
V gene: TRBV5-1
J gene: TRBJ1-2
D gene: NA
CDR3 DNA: TGCGCCAGCAGCCTTAGACCGCCAGGGGATGGCTACACCTTC
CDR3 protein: CASSLRPPGDGYTF

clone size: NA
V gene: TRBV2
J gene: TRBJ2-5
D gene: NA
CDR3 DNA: TGTGCCAGCAGAAGAAGACAGGTGGCTGAGACCCAGTACTTC
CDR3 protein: CASRRRQVAETQYF

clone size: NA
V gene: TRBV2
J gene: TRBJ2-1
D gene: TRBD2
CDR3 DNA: TGTGCCAGCAGTGAAGCAGCGGGAGAAGAGGGTGAGCAGTTCTTC
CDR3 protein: CASSEAAGEEGEQFF

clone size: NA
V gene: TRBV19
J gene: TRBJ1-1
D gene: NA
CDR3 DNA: TGTGCCAGTATCAGGGAGAACACTGAAGCTTTCTTT
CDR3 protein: CASIRENTEAFF

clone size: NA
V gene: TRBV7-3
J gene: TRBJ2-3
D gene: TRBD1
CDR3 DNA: TGTGCCAGCAGCACAGGGGCCACAGATACGCAGTATTTT
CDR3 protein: CASSTGATDTQYF

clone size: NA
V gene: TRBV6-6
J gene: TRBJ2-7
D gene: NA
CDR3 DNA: TGTGCCAGCAGTGCCACCTACGAGCAGTACTTC
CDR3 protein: CASSATYEQYF

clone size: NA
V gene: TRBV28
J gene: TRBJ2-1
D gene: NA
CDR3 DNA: TGTGCCAGCAGTTTAACGTCGGGGGAGGTGTTCTTC
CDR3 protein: CASSLTSGEVFF

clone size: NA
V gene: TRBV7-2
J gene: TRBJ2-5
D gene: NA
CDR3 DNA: TGTGCCAGCAGCTTAGGACCGGACCAAGAGACCCAGTACTTC
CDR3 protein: CASSLGPDQETQYF

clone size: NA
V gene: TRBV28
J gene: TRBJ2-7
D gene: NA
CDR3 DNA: TGTGCCAGCAGTTTGCTCAACGAGCAGTACTTC
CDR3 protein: CASSLLNEQYF

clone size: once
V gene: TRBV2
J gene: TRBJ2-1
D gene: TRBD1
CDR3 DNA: TGTGCCAGCGCCAGGACAGGGTCCCAAAATGAGCAGTTCTTC
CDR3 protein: CASARTGSQNEQFF

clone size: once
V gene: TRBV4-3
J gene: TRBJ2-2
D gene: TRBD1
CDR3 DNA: TGCGCCAGTTCCCAACAGGGGACCGGGGAGCTGTTTTTT
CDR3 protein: CASSQQGTGELFF

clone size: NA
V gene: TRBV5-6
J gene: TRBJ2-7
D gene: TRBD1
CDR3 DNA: TGTGCCAGCAGCAGATACGGGACAGGACATTACGAGCAGTACTTC
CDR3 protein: CASSRYGTGHYEQYF